This TCR beta chain was profiled in a study of CD8+ T cells in alopecia areata. Concerning this clone: Its target is unknown.

Study results and limitations: For lesional scalp, especially alopecia totalis/universalis, clonality was higher than in normal scalp. Many of the expanded lesional clones endured in scalp and blood while on tofacitinib.

Treatment specified: oral pan-JAK inhibitor, 5-10 mg twice daily. Sampling of alopecia areata patients yielded lesional scalp punch biopsies as well as peripheral blood. cDNA prepared by RNA extraction and subsequent reverse transcription served as the template for sequencing. This table comes from immunoSEQ multiplex PCR, and its TCRdb copy is limited to in-frame clones, with some not included. The sample holds more than 150,000 clones, around 60% seen once. The source of this sequence is a human donor with alopecia areata. Sequencing used CD8+ T cells sorted from blood, obtained at week 24, from a patient treated with tofacitinib.

The CDR3 DNA sequence: TGCGCCAGCAGTGAGTCGCGTCTCTATGGCTACACCTTC. It translates to CASSESRLYGYTF. J is TRBJ1-2 and V is TRBV10-2, with no clear D. CDR3 length: 13 residues. Per the germline V gene, CDR1 is WSHSY and CDR2 is SAAADI. V was trimmed by 0 bases and J by 4 bases, leaving 6 bases between them.